These 14 T cell receptor beta chains originate from one sample sequenced in a study of CD8+ T cells in alopecia areata. RNA extraction and reverse transcription yielded cDNA as sequencing template. Generated by immunoSEQ multiplex PCR, the TCRdb table keeps only in-frame clones and is missing some. Of tens of thousands of clones listed, approximately 70% are singletons. Treatment noted: oral pan-JAK inhibitor, 5-10 mg twice daily. Sequences were derived from CD8+ T cells sorted from blood, sampled at week 44, from a patient treated with tofacitinib. Receptors were obtained from a human donor with alopecia areata.

This sequence joins TRBV5-1 and TRBJ1-2; D not certain. V shed 0 bases and J shed 6 bases, with 3 bases lying between them. CDR1 and CDR2 (germline): SGHRS, YFSETQ. The CDR3 consists of 11 residues. The CDR3 DNA reads TGCGCCAGCAGCTTGGATCATGGCTACACCTTC. This codes for CASSLDHGYTF.

This rearrangement joins TRBV14 to TRBJ1-2, with a tentative D call TRBD1 (5 bases). Trimming left V 2 bases short and J 5 bases short, with 12 bases between. Germline values: CDR1 SGHDN, CDR2 FVKESK. This CDR3 is built from 14 residues. CDR3 loop: CASSQPGDPYGYTF. The CDR3 DNA is TGTGCCAGCAGCCAACCGGGGGACCCTTATGGCTACACCTTC.

The chain links TRBV4-3 to TRBJ1-2; 7 nucleotides agree with TRBD1. Germline V gives CDR1 LGHNA, CDR2 YSLEER. The CDR3 covers 17 residues. J lost 6 bases, V lost 0 bases, and 13 bases had no gene match. Written as DNA, the CDR3 is TGCGCCAGCAGCCAAGAATACCCAGGGACAGCCGTCGATGGCTACACCTTC. Protein product: CASSQEYPGTAVDGYTF.

V gene TRBV5-1 combines with J gene TRBJ1-1, with 9 bases that match TRBD1. The J segment lost 3 bases and the V segment lost 0 bases, leaving 9 bases of the junction unmatched. Germline V lookup: CDR1 SGHRS, CDR2 YFSETQ. The CDR3 extends over 17 amino acids. The CDR3 sequence is CASSLATGGASDTEAFF. Written as DNA, the CDR3 is TGCGCCAGCAGCTTGGCAACAGGGGGCGCGTCGGACACTGAAGCTTTCTTT.

J is TRBJ1-1 and V is TRBV27, with D tentatively TRBD1 (6 bases). CDR1 and CDR2 from the germline V gene are MNHEY and SMNVEV (reference sequence). Trimming pared 6 bases from V and 1 base from J, leaving 12 bases between. The CDR3 contains 14 residues. The CDR3 DNA sequence: TGTGCCAGCAGGCTTGAAGGGGGGAACACTGAAGCTTTCTTT. Translated, it gives CASRLEGGNTEAFF.

The V gene is TRBV25-1, the J gene TRBJ1-4; the D gene is possibly TRBD1 (5 bases). V was trimmed by 11 bases and J by 4 bases, leaving 14 bases between them. The V gene's germline CDR1 is MGHDK and CDR2 SYGVNS. The CDR3 is 13 amino acids. The CDR3 spells CAAETENNEKLFF. The CDR3 nucleotides read TGTGCCGCAGAGACAGAAAATAATGAAAAACTGTTTTTT.

The chain employs TRBV27 and TRBJ1-5; possibly TRBD1 for D (5 bases). From germline, CDR1 is MNHEY and CDR2 SMNVEV (reference sequence). CDR3 length: 16 amino acids. V was clipped by 3 bases and J by 0 bases, with 12 bases between them. This chain's CDR3 is CASSLSGPYSNQPQHF. The DNA of the CDR3 is TGTGCCAGCAGTTTGTCGGGACCTTATAGCAATCAGCCCCAGCATTTT.

This sequence joins TRBV11-2 and TRBJ2-7; D is perhaps TRBD2 (6 bases). Germline CDR1 is SGHAT and CDR2 is FQNNGV. V lost 2 bases and J 0 bases, leaving 11 bases between the germline ends. The CDR3 length is 15 residues. For the CDR3, the DNA is TGTGCCAGCAGCTTAATGGAGGGGATCTCCTACGAGCAGTACTTC. This codes for CASSLMEGISYEQYF.

There are a few counts of this clone. The rearrangement links TRBV2 to TRBJ2-1; D is unresolved. Germline V gene sequence: CDR1 SNHLY, CDR2 FYNNEI. The CDR3 is 15 residues long. Between the trimmed V and J ends, which lost 8 bases and 4 bases, there was a span of 18 bases. For the CDR3, the DNA is TGTGCCAGCGACCAGACTCCAGCCCAGTACAATGAGCAGTTCTTC. Protein sequence: CASDQTPAQYNEQFF.

V is TRBV29-1 and J is TRBJ2-7; possibly TRBD1 for D (6 bases). V was cut by 0 bases and J by 4 bases, with 16 bases left in between. Germline V gene sequence: CDR1 SQVTM, CDR2 ANQGSEA. The CDR3 is 15 amino acids. The CDR3 DNA reads as TGCAGCGTTGAAGAAGGAACAGGGTTCCCATACGAGCAGTACTTC. It codes for CSVEEGTGFPYEQYF.

As concerns this clone: The same CDR3 also results from other DNA sequences found in this sample. The chain carries TRBV29-1 and TRBJ1-2, with TRBD1 matching over 9 bases. V was pared by 4 bases and J by 0 bases, with 0 bases of the junction left unmatched. Germline CDR1 and CDR2: SQVTM and ANQGSEA. This CDR3 has 13 residues. In DNA, the CDR3 is TGCAGCGTTGGACAGGGGGCTAACTATGGCTACACCTTC. It is translated as CSVGQGANYGYTF. Supplemented by reference TRBV29-1 and TRBJ1-2, the full variable domain reads SAVISQKPSRDICQRGTSLTIQCQVDSQVTMMFWYRQQPGQSLTLIATANQGSEATYESGFVIDKFPISRPNLTFSTLTVSNMSPEDSSIYLCSVGQGANYGYTFGSGTRLTVV.

As concerns this clone: The sample contains more than one DNA sequence encoding this CDR3. The V and J genes are TRBV4-3 and TRBJ2-7; the D gene is possibly TRBD1 (5 bases). Germline CDR1 LGHNA, CDR2 YSLEER. Between the trimmed V and J ends, which lost 0 bases and 2 bases, there was a span of 8 bases. The CDR3 spans 14 residues. The chain's CDR3 is CASSQDRGAYEQYF. As DNA, the CDR3 is TGCGCCAGCAGCCAAGATAGGGGCGCCTACGAGCAGTACTTC.

The gene calls are TRBV20-1 and TRBJ2-5; D remains ambiguous. Germline CDR1 and CDR2: DFQATT and SNEGSKA (reference sequence). Trimming left V 6 bases short and J 5 bases short, with 10 bases between. The CDR3 runs 11 residues. The CDR3 DNA sequence: TGCAGTGCCGGCCGGGCGGAGACCCAGTACTTC. Protein product: CSAGRAETQYF.

This clone was picked up a small number of times. The chain recombines TRBV6-6 with TRBJ1-1, with 7 bases identical to TRBD1. J lost 0 bases, V lost 5 bases, and 3 bases had no gene match. Looked up from germline, CDR1 is MNHNY and CDR2 is SVGAGI (reference sequence). This CDR3 has 14 residues. The CDR3 is CASSRDSMNTEAFF. CDR3 DNA sequence: TGTGCCAGCAGTCGGGACAGCATGAACACTGAAGCTTTCTTT.